Listed here is a single T cell receptor (beta chain). This clonotype was seen repeatedly, ten times or more. Its antigen is currently not known. Base qualities are not provided; no much larger clone lies one nucleotide away. Sequencing relied on an Illumina HiSeq 1500. Using fastp at Q25 and MiXCR, TCRdb reprocessed the public reads and kept productive beta chains. For every CDR3 protein sequence, its rows merge into one entry that carries the most common genes and DNA. For this sample the table gives under 150,000 distinct CDR3 sequences, of which roughly 9% were detected only once. The leading ten clones occupy around 10% of the sample. V gives up 4 bases and J gives up 4 bases, and the segment between their germline ends measures 7 bases. There are 12 amino acids in the CDR3, from cysteine to phenylalanine inclusive. Just the 36-base CDR3 DNA is kept, in frame starting at base 1. From the germline V gene, CDR1 is KGHSH and CDR2 is LQKENI.

The entry originates in a study of T cell repertoires in cytomegalovirus infection (dated by TCRdb to between 2018 and 2020). At the level of the whole study: Donor HLA type was relevant to the analysis, because carriage of CMV infection together with the matching HLA type was indicated by public TCR beta signatures. Here is what the overall study found, with its caveats: The ex vivo response was dominated by HLA-C-restricted CMV-specific TCR beta clonotypes, which also provided the single most frequent clonotype in two of eight donors. Carriers of CMV infection plus the relevant HLA type were discriminated by the cumulative frequency of public TCR beta family members in the study cohort and in an independent roughly 320-donor cohort.

The sample consisted of PBMCs. The chain employs TRBV18 and TRBJ1-2; no confident D gene assignment can be made. This TCR was recovered from a human donor in good health (CMV status not recorded). Some clones in this sample may be carry-over from other donors' samples. For the CDR3, the sequence is CASSRETYGYTF. The sequenced DNA is TGTGCCAGCTCACGTGAGACCTATGGCTACACCTTC.